The present TCR beta chain was sequenced within a study of shared clonotypes between healthy human individuals (TCRdb year 2020). Concerning the study at large: A couple of women and three men aged 18 to 49 years were included in the cohort. For each donor, CD4 naive and CD4 memory were each run on three plates, CD8 naive on two plates, and CD8 memory on one plate. Different laboratories and diverse techniques were used to prepare libraries and sequence TCR repertoires, to increase sequencing depth and limit assay-specific biases. Leukapheresis yielded between about 0.85 and 9 billion PBMCs per donor. The study deeply sequenced blood TCR repertoires of about 5 healthy adults to estimate repertoire size and the extent of clonotype sharing between individuals. What the authors observed across the whole study: Compared with non-shared clonotypes, clonotypes shared by all four sorted-subset donors had higher generation probabilities. Only blood was sampled, and tissue TCR repertoires likely differ from those in blood. When a few donors were compared, the shared fraction of clonotypes was about 5% for naive CD4, around 3.6% for naive CD8, 2.3% for memory CD4, and less than 0.5% for memory CD8. Because the study included a small number of donors, the genetic and exposure-history diversity represented was limited. Even with the large sequencing depth, rarefaction of the sorted-subset datasets indicated that sequencing was incomplete. Based on pairwise subsampling, the degree of clonotype sharing among donors was expected to be affected by sequencing depth. Estimated clonotype richness was generally larger for naive than for memory subsets.

CD8 naive samples were obtained by positive selection for CCR7 among CD45RO-negative cells, yielding a CD45RA+CCR7+ population from which TemRA cells were excluded. The donors were healthy, HIV-negative adults who had no recently reported acute infections or vaccinations. All donors were Caucasian adults living in Nashville, Tennessee, USA. Blood was obtained by leukapheresis, after which PBMCs were separated by Ficoll-Histopaque density gradient centrifugation and cryopreserved in liquid nitrogen vapor phase. Analytical flow cytometry was used to check the purity and quantity of every magnetically sorted T cell population. From each sorted fraction, genomic DNA was isolated and quantified by UV absorbance on a Nanodrop 2000c. In regard to this clone: What this receptor recognizes is not known. It has no much larger one-base neighbor in the sample; base qualities were not kept.

TCR CDR3 regions were amplified from genomic DNA by multiplex PCR using the deep immunoSEQ assay. For each cell subset, the extracted genomic DNA was distributed evenly across all wells of several immunoSEQ 96-well plates, and each plate served as one replicate. For sorted subsets, each replicate PCR was loaded with roughly 0.2 ug genomic DNA, equivalent to approximately 33,000 T cell genomes. Purified libraries were quantified with a Qubit 3.0 fluorometer, sized on a Bioanalyzer 2100, and re-quantified with the KAPA Library Quantification kit. Every immunoSEQ 96-well plate was sequenced on a separate single-read 150-cycle Illumina NextSeq 550 flow cell. The authors' analysis ran thus. The immunoSEQ output contained only junctional sequences without quality scores, so filtering could not match that applied to full-length reads. To assign V/J genes and CDR3, sequences were annotated against IMGT germline references using PyIR, a Python wrapper for IgBLAST v1.9. Reads were removed for weak V/J assignments (E-value above 1e-6), missing CDR3, stop codons, out-of-frame junctions, or ambiguous translated residues. V3J clonotypes were defined as sequences sharing the same inferred V gene, J gene, and CDR3 amino acid sequence. Percentage overlap between repertoires was calculated by dividing the number of shared unique clonotypes by the size of the smaller repertoire. Richness of each repertoire was evaluated using RTK rarefaction, the Chao1 estimator, and Recon v2.1 estimates of unobserved clonotypes. Generation probabilities were computed with OLGA for all TCRbeta clonotypes obtained by the gDNA method from four donors. In its TCRdb copy, this immuneACCESS table keeps in-frame sequences only and misses some clones. Where compared with another copy, unresolved V genes explain less than half of these, and the others have no known cause. V, J and clone size are taken as reported in that table, and D and trimming were inferred from the DNA itself. This sample lists approximately 2,200,000 clones; about 93% were detected once. More than 1.5% of the sample comes from the top ten.

The CDR3 runs 15 amino acids, cysteine and phenylalanine included. The only DNA kept is the CDR3, 45 bases in frame from the first base. V is cut back by 7 bases and J by 2 bases, with 4 bases in the junction unmatched. CDR1 and CDR2, looked up from the germline V gene (reference sequence), are PRHDT and FYEKMQ. The chain couples TRBV13 to TRBJ2-1, with 11 bases aligning to TRBD2. This TCR was sampled from a man in his late teens or twenties in good health. Some clones in this sample may be carry-over from other donors' samples. Sequenced material: naive CD8+ T cells from PBMCs. The sample's cell subset or site label, decoded: CD45RA+CCR7+. CDR3 region: CASMLAGGPYNEQFF. The base sequence is TGTGCCAGCATGTTAGCGGGAGGGCCCTACAATGAGCAGTTCTTC.